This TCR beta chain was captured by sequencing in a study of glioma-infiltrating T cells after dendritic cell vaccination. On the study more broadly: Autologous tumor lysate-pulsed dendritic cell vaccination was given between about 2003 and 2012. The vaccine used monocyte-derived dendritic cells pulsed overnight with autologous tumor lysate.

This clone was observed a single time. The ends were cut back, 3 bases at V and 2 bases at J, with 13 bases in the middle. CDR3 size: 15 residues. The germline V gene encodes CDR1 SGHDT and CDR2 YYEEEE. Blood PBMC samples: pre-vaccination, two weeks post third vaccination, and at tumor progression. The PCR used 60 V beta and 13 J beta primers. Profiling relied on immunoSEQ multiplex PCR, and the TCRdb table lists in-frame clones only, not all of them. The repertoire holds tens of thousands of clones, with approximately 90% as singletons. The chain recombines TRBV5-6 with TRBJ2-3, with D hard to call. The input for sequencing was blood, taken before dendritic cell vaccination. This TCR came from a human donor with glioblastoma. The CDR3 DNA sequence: TGTGCCAGCAGCTCGCCGGCGGTCCTCACAGATACGCAGTATTTT. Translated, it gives CASSSPAVLTDTQYF.